Sequencing of this T cell receptor beta chain was carried out in a study of persistence of HIV-infected CD4 T cells. Study-wide context: Multiple blood draws of up to about 180 mL, except a couple of donors with single leukapheresis. Overall study findings and caveats: Degenerate expanded CDR3beta sequences were enriched among CMV- and Gag-responding cells.

Germline CDR1 and CDR2: LNHDA and SQIVND (reference sequence). This CDR3 comprises 15 residues. V was trimmed by 0 bases and J by 8 bases, leaving 16 bases between them. An overlapping HIV-1 Gag peptide pool stimulated these cells at 0.75 to 1 ug/peptide/mL. Sorting selected CD4+ T cells upregulating both CD40 ligand and CD69. Donors were HIV-1-infected adults who began suppressive ART during chronic infection. This clone has just one count. Its target is unknown. The libraries were made with immunoSEQ version 4 in survey mode. TCRdb keeps only in-frame clones here, not all; method: immunoSEQ multiplex PCR. The sample consists of over 10,000 clones, over 65% of them appearing once.

Sequences were derived from CD4+ T cells sorted from PBMCs after approximately 19-hour stimulation, sampled from a patient who received antiretroviral therapy. The clonotype was recovered from an adult man with HIV who was CMV-seropositive. The V call is TRBV19, the J call TRBJ1-2; D gene uncertain. Written as DNA, the CDR3 is TGTGCCAGTAGTATAGATCTTCAGTCGGCGGTGGGCTACACCTTC. Its translation is CASSIDLQSAVGYTF.